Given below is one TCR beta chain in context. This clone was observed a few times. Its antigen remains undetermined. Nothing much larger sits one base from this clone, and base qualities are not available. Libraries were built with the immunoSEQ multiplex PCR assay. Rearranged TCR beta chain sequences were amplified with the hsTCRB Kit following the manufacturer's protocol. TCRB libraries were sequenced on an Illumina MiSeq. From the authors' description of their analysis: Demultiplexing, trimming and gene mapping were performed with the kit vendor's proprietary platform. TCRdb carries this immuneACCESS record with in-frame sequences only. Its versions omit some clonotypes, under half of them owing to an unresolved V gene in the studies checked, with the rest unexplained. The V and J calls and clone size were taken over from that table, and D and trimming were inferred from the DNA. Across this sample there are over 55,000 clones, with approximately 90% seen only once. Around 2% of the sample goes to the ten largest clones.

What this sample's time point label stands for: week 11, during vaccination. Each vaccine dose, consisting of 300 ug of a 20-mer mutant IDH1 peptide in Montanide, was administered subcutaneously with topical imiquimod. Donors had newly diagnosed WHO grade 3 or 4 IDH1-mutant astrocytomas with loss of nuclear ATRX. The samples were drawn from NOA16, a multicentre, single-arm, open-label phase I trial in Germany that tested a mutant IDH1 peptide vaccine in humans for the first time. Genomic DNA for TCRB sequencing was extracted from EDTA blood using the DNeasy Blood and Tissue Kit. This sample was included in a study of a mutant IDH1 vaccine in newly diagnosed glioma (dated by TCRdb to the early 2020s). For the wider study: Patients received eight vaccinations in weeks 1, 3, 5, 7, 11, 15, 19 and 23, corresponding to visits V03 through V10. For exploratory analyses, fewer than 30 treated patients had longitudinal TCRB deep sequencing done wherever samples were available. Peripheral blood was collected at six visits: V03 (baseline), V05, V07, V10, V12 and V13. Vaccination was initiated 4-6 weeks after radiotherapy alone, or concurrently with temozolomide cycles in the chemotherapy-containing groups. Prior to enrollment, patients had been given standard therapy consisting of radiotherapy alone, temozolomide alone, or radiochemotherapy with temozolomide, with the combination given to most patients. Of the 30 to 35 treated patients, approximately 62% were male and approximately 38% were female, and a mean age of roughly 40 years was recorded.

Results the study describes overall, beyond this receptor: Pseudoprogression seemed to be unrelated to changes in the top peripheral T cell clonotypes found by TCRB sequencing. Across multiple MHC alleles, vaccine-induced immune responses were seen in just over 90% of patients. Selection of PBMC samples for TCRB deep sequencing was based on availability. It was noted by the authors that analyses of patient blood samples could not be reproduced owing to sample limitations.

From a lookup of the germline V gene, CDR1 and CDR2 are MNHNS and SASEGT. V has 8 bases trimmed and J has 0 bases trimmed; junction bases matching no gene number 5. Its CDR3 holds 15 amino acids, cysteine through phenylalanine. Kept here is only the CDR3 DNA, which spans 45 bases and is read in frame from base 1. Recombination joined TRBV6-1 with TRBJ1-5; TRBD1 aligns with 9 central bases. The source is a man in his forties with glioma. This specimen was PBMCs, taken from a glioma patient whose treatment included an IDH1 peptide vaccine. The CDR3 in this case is CASGWTGDSNQPQHF. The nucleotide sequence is TGTGCCAGCGGATGGACAGGGGATAGCAATCAGCCCCAGCATTTT.